This T cell receptor (beta chain) appears in the sequencing data of a study of Tregs in tolerant kidney transplant recipients. The assay was immunoSEQ multiplex PCR, and TCRdb's table has in-frame clones only and misses some. The sample consists of tens of thousands of clones, roughly nine tenths of them appearing once. The V gene lost 1 base and the J gene lost 1 base, with 10 bases spanning the gap. The germline CDR1 and CDR2 sequences are SGHTA and FQGTGA. This CDR3 has 16 residues. Here the sequenced sample was CD4+ T cells from blood, taken before the transplant. The V and J genes are TRBV7-3 and TRBJ2-2, with D maybe TRBD2 (6 bases). The receptor was derived from a human donor who received a combined kidney and bone marrow transplant. The CDR3 DNA follows: TGTGCCAGCAGCTTAAAACCCGGGGGGAACACCGGGGAGCTGTTTTTT. Translation gives CASSLKPGGNTGELFF.